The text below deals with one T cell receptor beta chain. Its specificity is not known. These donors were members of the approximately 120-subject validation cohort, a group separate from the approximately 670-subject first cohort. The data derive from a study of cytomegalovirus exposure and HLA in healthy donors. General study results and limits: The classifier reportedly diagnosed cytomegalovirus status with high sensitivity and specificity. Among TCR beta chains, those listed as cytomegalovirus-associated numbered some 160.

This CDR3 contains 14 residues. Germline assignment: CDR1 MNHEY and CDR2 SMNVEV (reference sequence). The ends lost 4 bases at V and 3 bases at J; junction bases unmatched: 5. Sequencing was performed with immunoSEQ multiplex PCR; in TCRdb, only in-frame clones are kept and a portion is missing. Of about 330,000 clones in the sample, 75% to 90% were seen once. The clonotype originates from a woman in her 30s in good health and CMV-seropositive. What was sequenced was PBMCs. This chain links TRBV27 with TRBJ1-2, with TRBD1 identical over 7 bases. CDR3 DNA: TGTGCCAGCAGTTCTTCCGGGACAGACTATGGCTACACCTTC. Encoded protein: CASSSSGTDYGYTF.